The T cell receptor beta chain under discussion was sequenced for a study of control samples from healthy donors and cancer patients. Only in-frame clones appear in the TCRdb table, and some are missing; sequencing was by immunoSEQ multiplex PCR. Seen here are about 89,000 clones, more than 75% observed once, and the top ten hold roughly 2.1%. The CDR3 runs to 16 residues. V lost 0 bases and J lost 2, with 14 bases in between. In germline, CDR1 is SGHNT, CDR2 YYREEE (reference sequence). This clone appeared once. What was sequenced was blood. The sequence was collected from a woman between 40 and 50 years old in good health. The chain is built from TRBV5-4 and TRBJ1-2, with D possibly TRBD1 on 5 matching bases. CDR3 residues: CASSLGSGNQNYGYTF. The DNA of the CDR3 is TGTGCCAGCAGCTTGGGCTCAGGGAACCAGAACTATGGCTACACCTTC.